The 2 T cell receptor beta chains listed next were all sequenced from one sample in a study of blood T cells in healthy people across ages. It was with a sample-barcoded 5' primer and a J-beta primer mix that a second PCR of roughly 7 to 12 cycles was run. MiXCR, run by TCRdb on the 5' RACE reads, gives a single entry per CDR3 protein. The sample records hundreds of thousands of distinct CDR3 sequences, roughly 60% being singletons. Sequenced: blood. These receptors were collected from a man aged 25-45 years in good health.

The rearrangement uses TRBV20-1 and TRBJ2-5, with 9 bases lining up with TRBD2. Trimming cost V 5 bases and J 2 bases; bases outside gene matches: 3. Germline CDR1 reads DFQATT; CDR2 reads SNEGSKA (reference sequence). CDR3 length: 13 residues. The chain's CDR3 is CSALLAGQETQYF. The CDR3 DNA follows: TGCAGTGCTCTCCTAGCGGGGCAAGAGACCCAGTACTTC.

The J gene is TRBJ2-7, the V gene TRBV11-2; the D gene could be TRBD1 or TRBD2 (5 bases each). The better agreement between TRBJ2-5 and the DNA end casts doubt on the J call. The CDR3 spans 15 residues. In germline, CDR1 is SGHAT, CDR2 FQNNGV. CDR3 amino acids: CASSLQAIEGETQYF. CDR3 nucleotides: TGTGCCAGCAGCTTACAAGCGATTGAGGGGGAGACCCAGTACTTC.